The 27 T cell receptor beta chains presented below share a single source sample, sequenced in a study of blood T cell repertoires in COVID-19. Sequenced by immunoSEQ multiplex PCR; TCRdb stores in-frame clones only, minus some. The data show around 250,000 clones, roughly 86% seen once. Sequenced material: peripheral blood. The receptors shown here come from a man in his forties or fifties with active or convalescent COVID-19.

V and J are TRBV5-1 and TRBJ2-1; perhaps TRBD1 as D (5 bases). The CDR3 is 19 amino acids. Germline loops: CDR1 SGHRS, CDR2 YFSETQ. V lost 0 bases and J 0 bases, leaving 19 bases between the germline ends. As DNA, the CDR3 is TGCGCCAGCAGCTTGGCCTGGGGCCCCGGGCGAACCTCCTACAATGAGCAGTTCTTC. Its protein is CASSLAWGPGRTSYNEQFF.

The genes are TRBV11-1 and TRBJ2-7; 7 positions match TRBD1. V was pared by 3 bases and J by 3 bases, with 8 bases of the junction left unmatched. Germline V gene data show CDR1 as SGHAT and CDR2 as FQDESV (reference sequence). CDR3 length: 15 amino acids. The CDR3 spells CASSFSGTEIYEQYF. The CDR3 coding sequence is TGTGCCAGCAGCTTCTCCGGGACAGAGATCTACGAGCAGTACTTC.

The V and J genes are TRBV7-6 and TRBJ2-1; 9 bases fit TRBD2. CDR3 length equals 14 residues. Looked up from germline, CDR1 is SGHVS and CDR2 is FNYEAQ. The V and J ends lost 4 bases and 4 bases, in that order; junction bases with no gene match: 2. CDR3: CASSSAGGYNEQFF. The CDR3, as DNA: TGTGCCAGCAGCTCAGCGGGAGGATACAATGAGCAGTTCTTC. Looking up the rest from reference TRBV7-6 and TRBJ2-1 gives the full variable domain: GAGVSQSPRYKVTKRGQDVALRCDPISGHVSLYWYRQALGQGPEFLTYFNYEAQQDKSGLPNDRFSAERPEGSISTLTIQRTEQRDSAMYRCASSSAGGYNEQFFGPGTRLTVL.

This rearrangement joins TRBV15 to TRBJ2-1; weak D call: TRBD1 (6 bases). The V gene lost 0 bases and the J gene lost 3 bases, with 12 bases spanning the gap. Germline V CDR1 and CDR2: LNHNV, YYDKDF (reference sequence). The CDR3 contains 16 residues. CDR3 nucleotide sequence: TGTGCCACCAGCAGAGATAGCACAGGGATCTACAATGAGCAGTTCTTC. Its translation is CATSRDSTGIYNEQFF.

This sequence joins TRBV6-5 and TRBJ1-1, with 8 nucleotides matching TRBD1. With V trimmed by 4 bases and J by 12 bases, 16 bases remained unmatched. CDR1 and CDR2 (germline): MNHEY, SVGAGI. The CDR3 contains 15 residues. The CDR3 region is CASSSGGGTGQRTFF. The CDR3 DNA reads as TGTGCCAGCAGTTCGGGTGGGGGGACAGGCCAAAGGACTTTCTTT.

The CDR3 region is CASSSRGGGTEAFF. The CDR3 coding sequence is TGTGCCAGCAGCTCCCGGGGAGGAGGCACTGAAGCTTTCTTT. The chain uses TRBV11-3 and TRBJ1-1; the D is unclear. V was pared by 4 bases and J by 4 bases, with 13 bases between. The CDR3 loop spans 14 amino acids. The germline V gene encodes CDR1 SGHNT and CDR2 YENEEA.

The gene calls are TRBV9 and TRBJ2-4, with 8 bases fitting TRBD1. J was trimmed by 8 bases and V by 3 bases; bases with no gene match: 13. This CDR3 spans 16 amino acids. The germline V gene encodes CDR1 SGDLS and CDR2 YYNGEE. The CDR3 coding sequence is TGTGCCAGCAGCGGCGGGACAGGCCTTCATGGAGACATTCAGTACTTC. Its protein is CASSGGTGLHGDIQYF.

V is TRBV6-5 and J is TRBJ2-7; tentatively, D is TRBD1 (5 bases). Germline V gene data show CDR1 as MNHEY and CDR2 as SVGAGI. This CDR3 spans 13 amino acids. V gave up 2 bases and J gave up 2 bases, with 7 bases separating them. CDR3 nucleotide sequence: TGTGCCAGCAGTTACAGGGGTGCCTACGAGCAGTACTTC. Encoded protein: CASSYRGAYEQYF.

This chain joins TRBV28 and TRBJ1-2, with 10 bases that match TRBD1. This CDR3 is 14 amino acids long. V dropped 3 bases and J dropped 4; count of bases not matched to a gene: 2. Germline V CDR1 and CDR2: MDHEN, SYDVKM. This CDR3 is CASSLWDRGYGYTF. The CDR3 nucleotides are TGTGCCAGCAGTTTGTGGGACAGGGGCTATGGCTACACCTTC.

This clone came up once. The gene calls are TRBV27 and TRBJ1-6, with 9 nucleotides matching TRBD1. Losses at the gene ends were 6 bases for V and 5 bases for J; bases not matched to a gene: 5. Germline V gene lookup returns CDR1 MNHEY and CDR2 SMNVEV (reference sequence). CDR3 length: 15 residues. CDR3 bases: TGTGCCAGCAGCTCCGGGACAGGGAATAATTCACCCCTCCACTTT. Its translation: CASSSGTGNNSPLHF.

V usage is TRBV5-1 and J usage is TRBJ1-6, with D tentatively TRBD1 (5 bases). V was cut by 0 bases and J by 7 bases, with 11 bases left in between. Germline V lookup: CDR1 SGHRS, CDR2 YFSETQ. The CDR3 is made up of 15 amino acids. CDR3 protein: CASSLGRGLNSPLHF. Written as DNA, the CDR3 is TGCGCCAGCAGCTTGGGGAGGGGACTGAATTCACCCCTCCACTTT.

The chain uses TRBV30 and TRBJ2-7; the D gene is possibly TRBD1 (5 bases). V was clipped by 5 bases and J by 1 base, with 12 bases between them. Germline CDR1 is GTSNPN and CDR2 is SVGIG (reference sequence). This CDR3 is 13 amino acids long. The CDR3 is CAWGGQGSYEQYF. The CDR3 DNA follows: TGTGCCTGGGGTGGGCAGGGTTCCTACGAGCAGTACTTC.

V usage is TRBV5-6 and J usage is TRBJ2-5; D possibly corresponds to TRBD1 (6 bases). The CDR3 is made up of 15 amino acids. Looked up from germline, CDR1 is SGHDT and CDR2 is YYEEEE. V lost 7 bases, J lost 4 bases, and 20 bases lay in between. CDR3 sequence: CASRRRAGVGETQYF. DNA of the CDR3: TGTGCCAGCCGCCGTCGGGCAGGGGTGGGAGAGACCCAGTACTTC.

The rearrangement joins TRBV7-9 to TRBJ1-1, with a possible D match to TRBD1 (6 bases). CDR1 SEHNR and CDR2 FQNEAQ come from the germline V gene (reference sequence). The CDR3 is 15 residues long. The V gene lost 5 bases and the J gene lost 7 bases, with 20 bases spanning the gap. The CDR3 DNA follows: TGTGCCAGCAGCCCTGGGACACCCACTCGGGATGAAGCTTTCTTT. Translating it yields CASSPGTPTRDEAFF.

This clone was counted between two and nine times. V gene TRBV6-6 combines with J gene TRBJ1-5; a possible D gene is TRBD1 (6 bases). The CDR3 consists of 14 residues. Germline V gene data show CDR1 as MNHNY and CDR2 as SVGAGI (reference sequence). V lost 10 bases to trimming and J lost 2 bases, with 15 bases between them. The CDR3 here is CAIASQGGNQPQHF. CDR3 in DNA: TGTGCCATAGCGTCACAGGGAGGCAATCAGCCCCAGCATTTT.

The rearrangement joins TRBV24-1 to TRBJ2-2; no clear D gene. Between the trimmed V and J ends, which lost 2 bases and 6 bases, there was a span of 9 bases. Looked up from germline, CDR1 is KGHDR and CDR2 is SFDVKD. This CDR3 is built from 14 residues. This CDR3 is CATSDSAGPGELFF. For the CDR3, the DNA is TGTGCCACCAGTGATTCAGCTGGGCCCGGGGAGCTGTTTTTT.

This clone occurred once. The V and J genes are TRBV19 and TRBJ2-5, with TRBD2 identical over 7 bases. The CDR3 runs to 13 residues. The J segment lost 2 bases and the V segment lost 8 bases, leaving 5 bases of the junction unmatched. CDR1 is LNHDA and CDR2 is SQIVND in the germline V gene (reference sequence). The CDR3 DNA is TGTGCCAGTGGGGAGGGGCAGCAAGAGACCCAGTACTTC. Protein: CASGEGQQETQYF.

V usage is TRBV9 and J usage is TRBJ2-2; no clear D. The V end was cut by 4 bases, the J end by 7 bases, with 8 bases between. Germline assignment: CDR1 SGDLS and CDR2 YYNGEE. This CDR3 has 12 residues. CDR3 loop: CASSSRVGELFF. CDR3 nucleotide sequence: TGTGCCAGCAGCTCCCGGGTCGGGGAGCTGTTTTTT.

The V call is TRBV30, the J call TRBJ2-7; D is possibly TRBD2 (5 bases). Germline V gene sequence: CDR1 GTSNPN, CDR2 SVGIG (reference sequence). This CDR3 region has 17 residues. V gave up 0 bases and J gave up 4 bases, with 22 bases separating them. The CDR3 reads CAWSVRGSIYIGYEQYF. In nucleotides, the CDR3 is TGTGCCTGGAGTGTACGAGGGTCTATCTATATTGGTTACGAGCAGTACTTC.

The V call is TRBV9, the J call TRBJ1-5; unclear D gene. Deletions cut 0 bases from V and 3 bases from J, with 10 bases between. The CDR3 loop spans 15 amino acids. Germline loops: CDR1 SGDLS, CDR2 YYNGEE. The CDR3 loop is CASSVGPGSNQPQHF. CDR3 sequence (DNA): TGTGCCAGCAGCGTAGGGCCGGGATCCAATCAGCCCCAGCATTTT. The whole variable domain, remainder taken from reference TRBV9 and TRBJ1-5, is DSGVTQTPKHLITATGQRVTLRCSPRSGDLSVYWYQQSLDQGLQFLIQYYNGEERAKGNILERFSAQQFPDLHSELNLSSLELGDSALYFCASSVGPGSNQPQHFGDGTRLSIL.

This chain uses TRBV19 with TRBJ1-6; D possibly corresponds to TRBD1 (5 bases). Germline CDR1 and CDR2: LNHDA and SQIVND (reference sequence). The V end was cut by 6 bases, the J end by 0 bases, with 9 bases between. The CDR3 covers 15 residues. In DNA, the CDR3 is TGTGCCAGTAGCGACAGACTCTCCTATAATTCACCCCTCCACTTT. This gives the protein CASSDRLSYNSPLHF.

The chain joins TRBV5-1 to TRBJ2-5, with unresolved D. Per germline, CDR1 SGHRS and CDR2 YFSETQ. V lost 0 bases to trimming and J lost 5 bases, with 8 bases between them. This CDR3 is 13 amino acids long. The CDR3 is CASSLVQRETQYF. CDR3 in DNA: TGCGCCAGCAGCTTGGTCCAGAGGGAGACCCAGTACTTC. Drawing the rest from reference TRBV5-1 and TRBJ2-5, the complete variable domain is KAGVTQTPRYLIKTRGQQVTLSCSPISGHRSVSWYQQTPGQGLQFLFEYFSETQRNKGNFPGRFSGRQFSNSRSEMNVSTLELGDSALYLCASSLVQRETQYFGPGTRLLVL.

This clone was observed a single time. The chain is built from TRBV5-4 and TRBJ1-3; D may be TRBD1 (5 bases). This CDR3 has 17 residues. Trimming stripped 2 bases from V and 0 bases from J, with 15 bases between. Germline lookup yields CDR1 SGHNT and CDR2 YYREEE (reference sequence). The CDR3 DNA is TGTGCCAGCAGCTTCCCCGCGGGGGGAGGCTCTGGAAACACCATATATTTT. Amino acids: CASSFPAGGGSGNTIYF.

This chain uses TRBV19 with TRBJ2-3, with a weak D call TRBD1 (5 bases). The germline V gene encodes CDR1 LNHDA and CDR2 SQIVND (reference sequence). The CDR3 runs 13 residues. The V gene lost 11 bases and the J gene lost 0 bases, with 12 bases spanning the gap. Written as DNA, the CDR3 is TGTGCCTCTAGGGCAGGGAGCACAGATACGCAGTATTTT. This codes for CASRAGSTDTQYF.

This clone was observed a single time. This chain links TRBV5-4 with TRBJ2-5; D may be TRBD1 (6 bases). There are 15 residues in the CDR3. CDR1 and CDR2 (germline): SGHNT, YYREEE (reference sequence). V lost 10 bases to trimming and J lost 3 bases, with 22 bases between them. The CDR3 nucleotides are TGTGCCTCTGGATTTGGGGGCATTCTAAAAGAGACCCAGTACTTC. Translation: CASGFGGILKETQYF.

The chain combines TRBV29-1 with TRBJ2-4; possibly TRBD2 for D (5 bases). Germline CDR1 SQVTM, CDR2 ANQGSEA. This CDR3 spans 13 amino acids. Between the trimmed V and J ends, which lost 6 bases and 1 base, there was a span of 10 bases. The CDR3 region is CSVSGRAKNIQYF. CDR3 in DNA: TGCAGCGTCTCGGGAAGGGCCAAAAACATTCAGTACTTC.

V gene TRBV5-1 combines with J gene TRBJ1-4; D might be TRBD1 (6 bases). The V end was cut by 4 bases, the J end by 10 bases, with 17 bases between. Germline V lookup: CDR1 SGHRS, CDR2 YFSETQ. This CDR3 region has 14 residues. The DNA for the CDR3 is TGCGCCAGCAGCCGAACAGGGAGAGAGGCAAAACTGTTTTTT. This translates into CASSRTGREAKLFF.